The 19 T cell receptor beta chains below come from one sample, sequenced in a study of control samples from healthy donors and cancer patients. Sequencing was performed with immunoSEQ multiplex PCR; in TCRdb, only in-frame clones are kept and a portion is missing. This sample has around 7,000 clones; 82% occur once, and the top ten carry 28%. The sample comprised PBMCs. The receptors stem from a man between 65 and 80 years old with lung cancer.

The rearrangement links TRBV7-2 to TRBJ2-7; 12 positions agree with TRBD2. The germline V gene has CDR1 SGHTA and CDR2 FQGNSA. This CDR3 contains 19 residues. V trimming: 6 bases; J trimming: 5 bases; junction bases outside the gene matches: 20. CDR3 DNA sequence: TGTGCCAGCAGTACAGCGATCCTAGCGGGAGGGGCTCGGGGGAACGAGCAGTACTTC. Protein sequence: CASSTAILAGGARGNEQYF.

This clone has a single count. This chain links TRBV6-5 with TRBJ2-2, with 8 nucleotides matching TRBD2. Trimming at V came to 6 bases and at J to 1 base, leaving 4 bases not matched to a gene. CDR3 size: 15 residues. CDR1 MNHEY and CDR2 SVGAGI come from the germline V gene. DNA for the CDR3: TGTGCCAGCAGGATACTAGCGGTGAACACCGGGGAGCTGTTTTTT. This codes for CASRILAVNTGELFF.

The rearrangement joins TRBV20-1 to TRBJ2-5; 14 nucleotides align to TRBD2. The V segment lost 3 bases and the J segment 5 bases; nucleotides outside the gene matches: 5. This CDR3 has 15 amino acids. Per germline, CDR1 DFQATT and CDR2 SNEGSKA (reference sequence). The CDR3 here is CSASGTSGRGETQYF. The CDR3 DNA is TGCAGTGCTAGTGGGACTAGCGGGAGAGGGGAGACCCAGTACTTC.

This clone turned up a few times. The rearrangement links TRBV28 to TRBJ1-6; TRBD1 aligns across 7 bases. In germline, CDR1 is MDHEN, CDR2 SYDVKM. The ends lost 6 bases at V and 10 bases at J; junction bases unmatched: 12. This CDR3 is built from 15 residues. CDR3 loop: CASRGPTGQGSPLHF. In nucleotides, the CDR3 is TGTGCCAGCAGAGGACCGACAGGGCAAGGATCACCCCTCCACTTT.

The rearrangement joins TRBV5-1 to TRBJ1-5; D is ambiguous. CDR1 is SGHRS, CDR2 YFSETQ, per germline. V lost 0 bases to trimming and J lost 11 bases, with 18 bases between them. The CDR3 runs 15 residues. Here the CDR3 reads CASSLDGEQNRAQHF. Written as DNA, the CDR3 is TGCGCCAGCAGCTTGGATGGGGAGCAGAATCGGGCCCAGCATTTT.

The chain combines TRBV28 with TRBJ2-3; TRBD2 might be the D (6 bases). The CDR3 runs to 15 residues. Germline CDR1 MDHEN, CDR2 SYDVKM. V was shortened by 3 bases and J by 1 base, with 11 bases between the two germline ends. The CDR3 loop reads CASSLMGGGTDTQYF. CDR3 in DNA: TGTGCCAGCAGTTTGATGGGGGGAGGCACAGATACGCAGTATTTT.

V is TRBV27 and J is TRBJ2-2; 15 nucleotides align to TRBD2. V was pared by 3 bases and J by 5 bases, with 1 base of the junction left unmatched. CDR3 length: 16 amino acids. The germline CDR1 and CDR2 sequences are MNHEY and SMNVEV (reference sequence). The CDR3 reads CASSFGTSGRTGELFF. CDR3 DNA: TGTGCCAGCAGTTTTGGGACTAGCGGGAGGACCGGGGAGCTGTTTTTT.

This clone came up once. The V gene is TRBV7-2, the J gene TRBJ2-7, with 9 bases aligning to TRBD2. Germline V gene data show CDR1 as SGHTA and CDR2 as FQGNSA. This CDR3 region has 20 residues. V lost 0 bases, J lost 6 bases, and 21 bases stayed unmatched. The CDR3 reads CASSLASFSLASGGLGEQYF. The DNA of the CDR3 is TGTGCCAGCAGCTTAGCCAGCTTTTCCTTGGCAAGCGGGGGGCTGGGCGAGCAGTACTTC.

The gene calls are TRBV28 and TRBJ2-2, with 10 bases fitting TRBD1. V dropped 6 bases and J dropped 3; count of bases not matched to a gene: 7. The CDR3 is made up of 16 amino acids. CDR1 is MDHEN and CDR2 is SYDVKM in the germline V gene. The DNA of the CDR3 is TGTGCCAGCAGCTTGACAGGGGGCGTGTACACCGGGGAGCTGTTTTTT. Translating gives CASSLTGGVYTGELFF.

This chain connects TRBV6-4 to TRBJ1-5; D is undetermined. CDR1 and CDR2 from the germline V gene are MRHNA and SNTAGT. Trimming shortened V by 3 bases and J by 1 base, and 10 bases separated the two germline ends. CDR3 size: 15 residues. The CDR3 loop reads CASSEQFGSNQPQHF. The CDR3, as DNA: TGTGCCAGCAGTGAACAGTTCGGGAGCAATCAGCCCCAGCATTTT.

The CDR3 coding sequence is TGTGCCAGCAGTCTTGGGACAGCCATGTACAATGAGCAGTTCTTC. Protein product: CASSLGTAMYNEQFF. The chain uses TRBV6-6 and TRBJ2-1, with 7 bases that match TRBD1. The CDR3 extends over 15 amino acids. The J segment lost 4 bases and the V segment lost 5 bases, leaving 8 bases of the junction unmatched. Germline CDR1 and CDR2: MNHNY and SVGAGI (reference sequence).

The rearrangement joins TRBV30 to TRBJ2-3, with D perhaps TRBD1 (6 bases). From germline, CDR1 is GTSNPN and CDR2 SVGIG (reference sequence). Trimming removed 5 bases from V and 7 bases from J, with 16 bases in between. The length of the CDR3 is 13 residues. The chain's CDR3 is CAWETDRFHTQYF. The CDR3 coding sequence is TGTGCCTGGGAGACGGACAGATTTCATACGCAGTATTTT.

The chain couples TRBV6-2 or TRBV6-3 to TRBJ2-6; D gene uncertain. The length of the CDR3 is 15 residues. V was shortened by 5 bases and J by 0 bases, with 8 bases between the two germline ends. Germline-derived CDR1 and CDR2 are MNHEY and SVGEGT. CDR3 sequence (DNA): TGTGCCAGCAGTCTAGAGAACTCTGGGGCCAACGTCCTGACTTTC. Protein sequence: CASSLENSGANVLTF.

The chain is built from TRBV11-2 and TRBJ2-1; maybe TRBD2 (6 bases). Trimming shortened V by 3 bases and J by 0 bases, and 9 bases separated the two germline ends. Germline assignment: CDR1 SGHAT and CDR2 FQNNGV. CDR3 size: 15 residues. CDR3 region: CASSFLASSYNEQFF. CDR3 DNA: TGTGCCAGCAGCTTCCTAGCGAGCTCCTACAATGAGCAGTTCTTC.

V usage is TRBV30 and J usage is TRBJ2-1, with TRBD1 matching over 9 bases. The CDR3 extends over 15 amino acids. Losses at the gene ends were 1 base for V and 6 bases for J; bases not matched to a gene: 7. Per the germline V gene, CDR1 is GTSNPN and CDR2 is SVGIG (reference sequence). The DNA of the CDR3 is TGTGCCTGGAGTGACCGGGACAGGGTTTCCAATGAGCAGTTCTTC. Its translation is CAWSDRDRVSNEQFF.

The V gene is TRBV11-3, the J gene TRBJ1-4, with D possibly being TRBD1 (5 bases). The CDR3 consists of 15 residues. The V end was cut by 1 base, the J end by 8 bases, with 14 bases between. Germline values: CDR1 SGHNT, CDR2 YENEEA. The CDR3, as DNA: TGTGCCAGCAGCTTAGTGTTGCAGGGTAGCGAAAAACTGTTTTTT. It codes for CASSLVLQGSEKLFF. Using reference TRBV11-3 and TRBJ1-4 for the parts outside the CDR3, the full variable domain is EAGVVQSPRYKIIEKKQPVAFWCNPISGHNTLYWYLQNLGQGPELLIRYENEEAVDDSQLPKDRFSAERLKGVDSTLKIQPAELGDSAVYLCASSLVLQGSEKLFFGSGTQLSVL.

The chain couples TRBV3-1 (or the pseudogene TRBV3-2) to TRBJ2-3, with 8 bases identical to TRBD2. V trimming: 6 bases; J trimming: 3 bases; junction bases outside the gene matches: 8. The CDR3 sequence is 15 residues long. CDR1 and CDR2 from the germline V gene are LGHDT and YNNKEL (reference sequence). The CDR3, as DNA: TGTGCCAGCAGTCGGAGCGGGAGTAGTACAGATACGCAGTATTTT. Its protein product is CASSRSGSSTDTQYF.

This sequence joins TRBV9 and TRBJ1-3; 10 nucleotides agree with TRBD1. The CDR3 spans 17 residues. CDR1 is SGDLS and CDR2 is YYNGEE in the germline V gene. J lost 4 bases, V lost 0 bases, and 7 bases had no gene match. The CDR3 sequence: CASSVDPGTGAGNTIYF. The CDR3 DNA follows: TGTGCCAGCAGCGTAGATCCGGGGACAGGGGCCGGAAACACCATATATTTT.

The rearrangement uses TRBV30 and TRBJ1-1, with D tentatively TRBD1 (6 bases). The CDR3 runs to 12 residues. Per the germline V gene, CDR1 is GTSNPN and CDR2 is SVGIG (reference sequence). Trimming removed 2 bases from V and 6 bases from J, with 10 bases in between. CDR3 residues: CAWSPRTAEAFF. In DNA form, the CDR3 reads TGTGCCTGGAGTCCCCGGACAGCTGAAGCTTTCTTT.